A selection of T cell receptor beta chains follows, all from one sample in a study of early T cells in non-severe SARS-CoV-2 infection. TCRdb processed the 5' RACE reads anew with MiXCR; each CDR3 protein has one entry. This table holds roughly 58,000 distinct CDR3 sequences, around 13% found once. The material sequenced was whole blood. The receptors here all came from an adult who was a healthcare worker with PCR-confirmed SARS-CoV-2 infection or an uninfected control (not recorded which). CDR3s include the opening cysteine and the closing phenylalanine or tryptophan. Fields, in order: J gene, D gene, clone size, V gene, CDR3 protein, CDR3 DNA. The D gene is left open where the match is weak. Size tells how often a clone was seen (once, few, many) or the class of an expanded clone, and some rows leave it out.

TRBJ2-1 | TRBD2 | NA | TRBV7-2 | CASSPSGYHNEQFF | TGTGCCAGCAGCCCTAGCGGGTACCACAATGAGCAGTTCTTC
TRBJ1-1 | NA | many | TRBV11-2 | CASSSTGTPERAFF | TGTGCCAGCAGCTCGACCGGGACCCCAGAAAGAGCTTTCTTT
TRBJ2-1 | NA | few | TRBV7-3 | CASSPSLAYNEQFF | TGTGCCAGCAGCCCTTCTCTAGCGTACAATGAGCAGTTCTTC
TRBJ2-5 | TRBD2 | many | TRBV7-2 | CALSRRSGAVETQYF | TGTGCCCTCTCTCGTCGTAGCGGGGCGGTGGAGACCCAGTACTTC
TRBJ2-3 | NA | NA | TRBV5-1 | CASRADGTDTQYF | TGCGCCAGCCGGGCCGATGGCACAGATACGCAGTATTTT
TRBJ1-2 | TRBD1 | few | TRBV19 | CASSISGQGSGYTF | TGTGCCAGTAGTATATCGGGACAGGGCAGTGGCTACACCTTC
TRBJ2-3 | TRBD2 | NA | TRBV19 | CASSLGLAGDADTQYF | TGTGCCAGTAGTCTTGGACTAGCGGGGGACGCAGATACGCAGTATTTT
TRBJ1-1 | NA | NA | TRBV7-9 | CASSLNFNTEAFF | TGTGCCAGCAGCTTGAACTTTAACACTGAAGCTTTCTTT
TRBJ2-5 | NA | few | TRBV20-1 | CSARRTMLVEETQYF | TGCAGTGCTAGAAGGACTATGCTGGTGGAAGAGACCCAGTACTTC
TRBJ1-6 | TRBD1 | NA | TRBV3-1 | CASSRGQVVAHNSPLHF | TGTGCCAGCAGCCGCGGACAGGTTGTTGCCCATAATTCACCCCTCCACTTT
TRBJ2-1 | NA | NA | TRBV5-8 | CVSSLASLTLEEQFF | TGTGTCAGCAGCTTGGCGTCCCTAACACTGGAGGAGCAGTTCTTC
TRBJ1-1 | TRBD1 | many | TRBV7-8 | CASSPVQGMNTEAFF | TGTGCCAGCAGCCCCGTACAGGGGATGAACACTGAAGCTTTCTTT
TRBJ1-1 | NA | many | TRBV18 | CASSPSVNTEAFF | TGTGCCAGCTCACCGTCCGTGAACACTGAAGCTTTCTTT
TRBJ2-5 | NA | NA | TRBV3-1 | CASSQAGLEETQYF | TGTGCCAGCAGCCAAGCTGGGCTCGAGGAGACCCAGTACTTC
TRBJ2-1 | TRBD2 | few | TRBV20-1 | CSGLAGGLRYNEQFF | TGCAGTGGACTAGCGGGGGGGCTAAGGTACAATGAGCAGTTCTTC
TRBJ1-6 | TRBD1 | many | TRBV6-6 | CASSPIQGANSPLHF | TGTGCCAGCAGTCCGATACAGGGGGCCAATTCACCCCTCCACTTT
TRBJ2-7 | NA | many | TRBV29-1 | CSVATYEQYF | TGCAGCGTTGCTACCTACGAGCAGTACTTC
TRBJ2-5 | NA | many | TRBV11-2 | CASSLRAFGGTETQYF | TGTGCCAGCAGCCTTAGGGCCTTTGGTGGGACGGAGACCCAGTACTTC
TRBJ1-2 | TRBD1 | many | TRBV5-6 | CASSPTGSGGYTF | TGTGCCAGCAGCCCGACAGGGTCGGGAGGCTACACCTTC
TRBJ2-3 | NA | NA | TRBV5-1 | CASSLTGLGTDTQYF | TGCGCCAGCAGCTTGACGGGGCTGGGGACAGATACGCAGTATTTT
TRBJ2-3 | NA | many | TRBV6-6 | CASSRRGPGGTDTQYF | TGTGCCAGCAGTCGGAGGGGGCCTGGTGGCACAGATACGCAGTATTTT
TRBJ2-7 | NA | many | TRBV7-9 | CASSPRNSYEQYF | TGTGCCAGCAGCCCCAGGAATTCCTACGAGCAGTACTTC
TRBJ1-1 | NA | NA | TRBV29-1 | CSVSAGPAEAFF | TGCAGCGTTTCCGCCGGGCCGGCTGAAGCTTTCTTT
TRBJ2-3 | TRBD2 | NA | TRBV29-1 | CSVVGLANTQYF | TGCAGCGTCGTCGGACTAGCCAATACGCAGTATTTT
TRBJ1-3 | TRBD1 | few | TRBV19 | CASSFRDSSGNTIYF | TGTGCCAGTAGCTTCCGGGACAGCTCTGGAAACACCATATATTTT
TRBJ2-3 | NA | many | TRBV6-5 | CASSYDQRSTQYF | TGTGCCAGCAGTTACGACCAACGGAGCACGCAGTATTTT
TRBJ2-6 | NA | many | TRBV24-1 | CATSEGGASGANVLTF | TGTGCCACCAGTGAAGGGGGGGCCTCTGGGGCCAACGTCCTGACTTTC
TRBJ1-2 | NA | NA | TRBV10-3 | CAISDPNSGGYTF | TGTGCCATCAGTGACCCGAATTCAGGCGGCTACACCTTC
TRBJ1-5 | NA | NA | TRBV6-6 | CASSYLTGTLSNQPQHF | TGTGCCAGCAGTTACTTGACAGGAACCTTGAGCAATCAGCCCCAGCATTTT
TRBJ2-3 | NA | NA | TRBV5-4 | CASSPELATDTQYF | TGTGCCAGCAGCCCGGAACTTGCCACAGATACGCAGTATTTT
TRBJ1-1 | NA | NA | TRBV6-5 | CASSKGLNSEAFF | TGTGCCAGCAGTAAAGGCCTGAACTCTGAAGCTTTCTTT
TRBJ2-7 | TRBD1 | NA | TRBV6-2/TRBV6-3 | CASSPTGGHEQYF | TGTGCCAGCAGTCCGACAGGGGGGCACGAGCAGTACTTC
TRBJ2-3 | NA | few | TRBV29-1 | CSVLNRDTDTQYF | TGCAGCGTACTAAACCGGGACACAGATACGCAGTATTTT
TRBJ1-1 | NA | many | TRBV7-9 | CASSSTLPWDDLNTEAFF | TGTGCCAGCAGCTCCACCTTACCCTGGGACGACTTGAACACTGAAGCTTTCTTT
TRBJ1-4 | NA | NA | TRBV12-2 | CASLGGPNEKLFF | TGTGCAAGTCTGGGGGGGCCTAATGAAAAACTGTTTTTT
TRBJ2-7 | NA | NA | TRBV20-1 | CSARPPWGFDQDEQYF | TGCAGTGCTAGACCTCCTTGGGGCTTCGATCAGGACGAGCAGTACTTC
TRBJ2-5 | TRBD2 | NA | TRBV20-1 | CSARDPGGGETQYF | TGCAGTGCTAGAGATCCGGGGGGAGGAGAGACCCAGTACTTC
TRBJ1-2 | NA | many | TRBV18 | CASSPPPEIYGYTF | TGTGCCAGCTCACCACCGCCGGAAATCTATGGCTACACCTTC
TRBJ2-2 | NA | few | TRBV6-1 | CASSEHTDTGELFF | TGTGCCAGCAGTGAACACACGGACACCGGGGAGCTGTTTTTT
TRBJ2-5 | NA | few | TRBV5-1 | CASGDPRGETQYF | TGCGCCAGCGGAGACCCGAGGGGAGAGACCCAGTACTTC
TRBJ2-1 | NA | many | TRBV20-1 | CSARDRTFSSYNEQFF | TGCAGTGCTAGGGACCGGACATTTAGCTCCTACAATGAGCAGTTCTTC
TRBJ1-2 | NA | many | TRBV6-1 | CASVWGAHGYTF | TGTGCCAGTGTTTGGGGGGCGCATGGCTACACCTTC
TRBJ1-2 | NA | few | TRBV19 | CASSTRGGSTNYGYTF | TGTGCCAGTAGTACCCGGGGGGGGTCGACTAACTATGGCTACACCTTC
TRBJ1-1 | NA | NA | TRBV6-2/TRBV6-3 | CASSYPPGQNEAFF | TGTGCCAGCAGTTACCCACCTGGACAGAATGAAGCTTTCTTT
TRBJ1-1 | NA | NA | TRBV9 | CASSEDSPATEAFF | TGTGCCAGCAGCGAGGACAGCCCCGCGACTGAAGCTTTCTTT
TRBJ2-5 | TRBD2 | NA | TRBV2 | CASSEPGGLVGQETQYF | TGTGCCAGCAGTGAACCGGGGGGGCTGGTAGGCCAAGAGACCCAGTACTTC
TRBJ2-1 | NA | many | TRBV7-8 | CASSLSGWGLDEQFF | TGTGCCAGCAGCCTCTCGGGGTGGGGGCTAGATGAGCAGTTCTTC
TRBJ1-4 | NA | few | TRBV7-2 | CASRGWPGEKLFF | TGTGCCAGCAGAGGATGGCCAGGTGAAAAACTGTTTTTT
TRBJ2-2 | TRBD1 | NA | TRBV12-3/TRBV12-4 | CASSPGQGPTGELFF | TGTGCCAGCAGCCCAGGACAGGGCCCCACCGGGGAGCTGTTTTTT
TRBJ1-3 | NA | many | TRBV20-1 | CSARERRSGNTIYF | TGCAGTGCTAGAGAACGGCGCTCTGGAAACACCATATATTTT
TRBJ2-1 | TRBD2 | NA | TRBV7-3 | CASSSPGTSGGNEQFF | TGTGCCAGCAGCTCCCCCGGGACTAGCGGGGGGAATGAGCAGTTCTTC
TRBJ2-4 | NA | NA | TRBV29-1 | CSVVQGIQNIQYF | TGCAGCGTTGTGCAGGGTATCCAAAACATTCAGTACTTC
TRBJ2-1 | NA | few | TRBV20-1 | CSARDLVGGYNEQFF | TGCAGTGCTAGAGACCTTGTCGGAGGTTACAATGAGCAGTTCTTC
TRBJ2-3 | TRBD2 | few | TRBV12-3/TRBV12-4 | CASSFDLAVSTDTQYF | TGTGCCAGCAGTTTCGACCTAGCGGTGTCCACAGATACGCAGTATTTT